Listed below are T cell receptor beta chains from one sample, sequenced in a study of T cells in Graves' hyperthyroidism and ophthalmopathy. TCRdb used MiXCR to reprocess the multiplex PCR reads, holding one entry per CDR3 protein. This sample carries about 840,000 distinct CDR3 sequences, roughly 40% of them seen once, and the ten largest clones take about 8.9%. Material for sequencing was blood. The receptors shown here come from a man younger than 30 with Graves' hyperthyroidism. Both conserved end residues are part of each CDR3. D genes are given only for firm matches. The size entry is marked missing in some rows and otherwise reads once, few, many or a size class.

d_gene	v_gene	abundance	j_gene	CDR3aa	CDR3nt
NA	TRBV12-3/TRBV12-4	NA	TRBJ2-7	CASSSQGWRQYF	TGTGCCAGCAGTTCCCAGGGGTGGCGGCAGTACTTC
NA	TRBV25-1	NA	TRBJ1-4	CASSPWDGNEKLFF	TGTGCCAGCAGTCCATGGGACGGTAATGAAAAACTGTTTTTT
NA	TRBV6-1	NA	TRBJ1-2	CASSPFPSGNYGYTF	TGTGCCAGCAGTCCATTTCCCTCAGGAAACTATGGCTACACCTTC
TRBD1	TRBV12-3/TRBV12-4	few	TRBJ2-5	CASKGTGVETQYF	TGTGCCAGCAAAGGGACAGGGGTGGAGACCCAGTACTTC
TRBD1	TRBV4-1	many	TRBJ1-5	CASSQVGQRNQPQHF	TGCGCCAGCAGCCAAGTGGGACAGCGCAATCAGCCCCAGCATTTT
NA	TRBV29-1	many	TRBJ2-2	CSVAKPNTGELFF	TGCAGCGTTGCTAAACCGAACACCGGGGAGCTGTTTTTT
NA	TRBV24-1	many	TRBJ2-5	CATSDSTGPETQYF	TGTGCCACCAGTGATTCGACAGGTCCGGAGACCCAGTACTTC
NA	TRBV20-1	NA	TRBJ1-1	CSARTDYEAFF	TGCAGTGCTAGGACAGACTACGAAGCTTTCTTT
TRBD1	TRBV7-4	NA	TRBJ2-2	CASRAGTGSSGELFF	TGTGCCAGCAGAGCCGGGACAGGGTCGTCCGGGGAGCTGTTTTTT
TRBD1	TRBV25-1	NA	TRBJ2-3	CASSEWTIGTGRTDTQYF	TGTGCCAGCAGTGAATGGACGATCGGGACAGGCCGCACAGATACGCAGTATTTT
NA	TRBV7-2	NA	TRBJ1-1	CASSSQRGAEAFF	TGTGCCAGCAGCTCCCAACGGGGCGCTGAAGCTTTCTTT
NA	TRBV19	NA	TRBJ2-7	CANSGHPYEQYF	TGTGCAAATTCAGGGCACCCCTACGAGCAGTACTTC
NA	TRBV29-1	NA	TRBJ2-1	CSVLDFRWGEQFF	TGCAGCGTCCTGGACTTCCGTTGGGGAGAGCAGTTCTTC
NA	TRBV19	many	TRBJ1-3	CASSERTSSSGNTIYF	TGTGCCAGTAGTGAACGGACGTCGAGCTCTGGAAACACCATATATTTT
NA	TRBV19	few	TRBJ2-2	CASTGGRSTGELFF	TGTGCCAGTACCGGGGGGCGGAGCACCGGGGAGCTGTTTTTT
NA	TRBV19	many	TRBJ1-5	CASGTESGGRRNQPQHF	TGTGCCAGCGGAACCGAGAGCGGGGGGCGACGCAATCAGCCCCAGCATTTT
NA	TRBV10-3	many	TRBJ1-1	CAISGGADTEAFF	TGTGCCATCTCTGGGGGCGCGGACACTGAAGCTTTCTTT
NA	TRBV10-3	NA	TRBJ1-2	CAISEPLEGDYGYTF	TGTGCCATCAGTGAGCCACTAGAGGGCGACTATGGCTACACCTTC
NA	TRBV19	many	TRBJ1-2	CASNSPGPANYGYTF	TGTGCCAGTAATTCCCCAGGGCCGGCCAACTATGGCTACACCTTC
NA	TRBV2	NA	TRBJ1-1	CASSPGSNTGAFF	TGTGCCAGCAGCCCCGGGTCGAACACTGGAGCTTTCTTT
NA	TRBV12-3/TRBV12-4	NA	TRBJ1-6	CACSLGGNSPLHF	TGTGCCTGCAGTTTAGGGGGGAATTCACCCCTCCACTTT
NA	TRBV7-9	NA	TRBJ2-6	CASDGAGANVLTF	TGTGCCAGCGACGGGGCTGGGGCCAACGTCCTGACTTTC
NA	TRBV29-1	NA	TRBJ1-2	CSVRDTDGYTF	TGCAGCGTCCGGGACACCGATGGCTACACCTTC
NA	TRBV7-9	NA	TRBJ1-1	CASSSPPRGVNTEAFF	TGTGCCAGCAGCTCCCCGCCACGGGGCGTGAACACTGAAGCTTTCTTT
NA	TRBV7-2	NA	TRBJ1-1	CASSHPAGNTEAFF	TGTGCCAGCAGCCATCCCGCGGGTAACACTGAAGCTTTCTTT
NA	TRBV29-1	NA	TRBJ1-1	CSVEEGRGDTEAFF	TGCAGCGTTGAAGAAGGGAGGGGGGACACTGAAGCTTTCTTT
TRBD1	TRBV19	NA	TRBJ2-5	CASSIGQGALETQYF	TGTGCCAGTAGTATCGGACAGGGGGCTTTGGAGACCCAGTACTTC
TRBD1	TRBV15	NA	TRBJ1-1	CATSSSIQGVNTEAFF	TGTGCCACCAGCAGCTCGATCCAGGGGGTGAACACTGAAGCTTTCTTT
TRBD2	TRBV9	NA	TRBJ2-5	CASSVAATSGRETQYF	TGTGCCAGCAGCGTAGCGGCAACTAGCGGGAGAGAGACCCAGTACTTC
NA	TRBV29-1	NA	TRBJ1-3	CSVEESAVGNTIYF	TGCAGCGTTGAAGAATCCGCCGTCGGAAACACCATATATTTT
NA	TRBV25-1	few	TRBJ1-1	CARAGGIAGNTEAFF	TGTGCTAGAGCGGGGGGAATCGCAGGGAACACTGAAGCTTTCTTT
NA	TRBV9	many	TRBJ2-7	CASSVGETAYEQYF	TGTGCCAGCAGCGTAGGCGAGACAGCCTACGAGCAGTACTTC
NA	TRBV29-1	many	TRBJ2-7	CSVEAPGDGDEQYF	TGCAGCGTTGAAGCCCCGGGAGACGGCGACGAGCAGTACTTC
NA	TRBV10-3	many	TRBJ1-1	CAIRSTEFLAGEAFF	TGTGCCATCCGTTCTACGGAGTTCCTTGCGGGTGAAGCTTTCTTT
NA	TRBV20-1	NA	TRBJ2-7	CSAEGNPEQYF	TGCAGTGCCGAGGGAAACCCTGAGCAGTACTTC
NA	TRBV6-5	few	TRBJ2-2	CASSSAGPGELFF	TGTGCCAGCAGTTCGGCTGGCCCCGGGGAGCTGTTTTTT
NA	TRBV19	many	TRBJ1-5	CASSTPTPYSNQPQHF	TGTGCCAGTAGTACCCCGACACCTTATAGCAATCAGCCCCAGCATTTT
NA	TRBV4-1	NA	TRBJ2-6	CASRGANVLNF	TGCGCCAGCAGGGGGGCCAACGTCCTGAATTTC
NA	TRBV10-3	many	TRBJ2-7	CAISLISGTSYEQYF	TGTGCCATCAGTCTAATTTCCGGGACCTCCTACGAGCAGTACTTC
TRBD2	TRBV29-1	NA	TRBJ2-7	CSRGDRTKQYF	TGCAGCCGGGGGGACCGCACCAAACAGTACTTC
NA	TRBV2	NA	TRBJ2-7	CASYMGEQYF	TGTGCCAGTTATATGGGGGAGCAGTACTTC
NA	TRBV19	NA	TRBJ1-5	CACSLPRVNQPQHF	TGTGCCTGTAGTCTCCCCAGGGTAAATCAGCCCCAGCATTTT
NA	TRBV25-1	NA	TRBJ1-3	CASRPGSVSGNTIYF	TGTGCCAGCAGGCCGGGATCGGTCTCTGGAAACACCATATATTTT
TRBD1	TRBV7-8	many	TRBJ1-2	CASSQTDRTMRYTF	TGTGCCAGCAGCCAGACGGACAGGACCATGCGGTACACCTTC
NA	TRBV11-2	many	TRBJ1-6	CASSLVRGPDFNSPLHF	TGTGCCAGCAGCTTAGTGCGTGGACCGGATTTTAATTCACCCCTCCACTTT
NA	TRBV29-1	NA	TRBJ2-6	CSSFLREANVLTF	TGCAGCAGTTTTCTTCGGGAGGCCAACGTCCTGACTTTC
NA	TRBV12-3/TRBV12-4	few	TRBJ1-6	CASSTEGYNSPLHF	TGTGCCAGCAGTACAGAGGGCTATAATTCACCCCTCCACTTT
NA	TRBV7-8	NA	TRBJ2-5	CASSGVRGSGAETQYF	TGTGCCAGCAGCGGTGTCAGGGGCTCGGGGGCGGAGACCCAGTACTTC
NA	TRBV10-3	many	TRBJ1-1	CAISAERGVSAFF	TGTGCCATCAGTGCCGAAAGGGGAGTGTCAGCTTTCTTT
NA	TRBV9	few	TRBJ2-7	CASSVTGIPYEQYF	TGTGCCAGCAGCGTTACAGGCATCCCCTACGAGCAGTACTTC
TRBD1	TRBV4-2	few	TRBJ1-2	CASSLLGGANGYTF	TGTGCCAGCAGCCTCCTAGGGGGCGCGAATGGCTACACCTTC
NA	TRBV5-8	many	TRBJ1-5	CASSLLNQPQHF	TGTGCCAGCAGCCTGTTAAATCAGCCCCAGCATTTT
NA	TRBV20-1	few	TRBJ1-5	CSVQTGGEVQPQHF	TGCAGTGTTCAGACCGGGGGCGAGGTTCAGCCCCAGCATTTT
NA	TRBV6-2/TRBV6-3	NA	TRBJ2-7	CASSYPPDYEQYF	TGTGCCAGCAGTTACCCGCCCGATTACGAGCAGTACTTC
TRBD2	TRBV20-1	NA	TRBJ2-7	CSARGTSGSSYEQYF	TGCAGTGCTAGAGGCACTAGCGGAAGCTCCTACGAGCAGTACTTC
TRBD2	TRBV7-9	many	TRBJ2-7	CASSGLAPYEQYF	TGTGCCAGCAGTGGACTAGCGCCGTACGAGCAGTACTTC
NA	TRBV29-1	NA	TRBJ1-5	CSVEVAGTQHF	TGCAGCGTTGAGGTTGCGGGGACCCAGCATTTT
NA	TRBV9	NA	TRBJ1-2	CASKSSNHYGYTF	TGTGCCAGCAAAAGTTCTAACCACTATGGCTACACCTTC
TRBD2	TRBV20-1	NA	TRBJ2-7	CSAPGLAGYKQYF	TGCAGTGCGCCAGGACTAGCGGGATATAAGCAGTACTTC
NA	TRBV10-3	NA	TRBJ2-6	CAISGAGSSGANVLTF	TGTGCCATCAGCGGCGCGGGGAGCTCTGGGGCCAACGTCCTGACTTTC